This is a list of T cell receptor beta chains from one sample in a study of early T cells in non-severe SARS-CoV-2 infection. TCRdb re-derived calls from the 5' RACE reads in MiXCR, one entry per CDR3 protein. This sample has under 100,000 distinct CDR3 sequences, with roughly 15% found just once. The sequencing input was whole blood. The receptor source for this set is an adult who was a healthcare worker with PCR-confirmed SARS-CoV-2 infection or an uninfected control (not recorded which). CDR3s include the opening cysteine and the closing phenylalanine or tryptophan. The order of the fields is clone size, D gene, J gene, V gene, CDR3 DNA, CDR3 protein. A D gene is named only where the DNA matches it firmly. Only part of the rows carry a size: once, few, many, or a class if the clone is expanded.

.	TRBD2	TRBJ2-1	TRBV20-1	TGCAGCTACGGACTAGCGGACACGAGCTCCTACAATGAGCAGTTCTTC	CSYGLADTSSYNEQFF
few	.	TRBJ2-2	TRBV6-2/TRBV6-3	TGTGCCAGCAAACCGGACAGTAAAGCCGGGGAGCTGTTTTTT	CASKPDSKAGELFF
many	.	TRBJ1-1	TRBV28	TGTGCCAGCCAGGGAGGGGCGGGGAACACTGAAGCTTTCTTT	CASQGGAGNTEAFF
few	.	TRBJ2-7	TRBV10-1	TGCGCCAGCAGTGACACGGATTACGAGCAGTACTTC	CASSDTDYEQYF
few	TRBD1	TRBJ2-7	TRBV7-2	TGTGCCAGCAGCTCATCGGGGACAGGCCTCTACGAGCAGTACTTC	CASSSSGTGLYEQYF
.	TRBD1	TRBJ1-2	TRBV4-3	TGCGCCAGCAGCCAAGTGGGGACAGCGAGCATCTATGGCTACACCTTC	CASSQVGTASIYGYTF
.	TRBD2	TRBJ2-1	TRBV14	TGTGCCACCCGACTAGCGGGAGCGAATGAGCAGTTCTTC	CATRLAGANEQFF
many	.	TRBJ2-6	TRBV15	TGTGCCACCGGGGGAAGCTCTGGGGCCAACGTCCTGACTTTC	CATGGSSGANVLTF
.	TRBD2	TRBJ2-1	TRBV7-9	TGTGCCAGCAGCTTAATAGCTAGCGGGGCTCACCTCTCTGGGCTTGGGTCCTACAATGAGCAGTTCTTC	CASSLIASGAHLSGLGSYNEQFF
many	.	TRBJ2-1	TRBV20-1	TGCAGTGCTAACCGGGTCGTAAGGGGCTATGAGCAGTTCTTC	CSANRVVRGYEQFF
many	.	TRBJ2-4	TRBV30	TGTGCCTGGAAGTCCCCGGTTGAAAACATTCAGTACTTC	CAWKSPVENIQYF
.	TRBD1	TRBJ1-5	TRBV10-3	TGTGCCATCAGTGAGCCGGACAGGGGGAGAGATCAGCCCCAGCATTTT	CAISEPDRGRDQPQHF
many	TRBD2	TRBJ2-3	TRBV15	TGTGCCACCAGGCGGGGGAAACTTAGCACAGATACGCAGTATTTT	CATRRGKLSTDTQYF
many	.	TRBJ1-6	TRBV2	TGTGCCAGCAGTGAAAAGGGGCAGGGATATAATTCACCCCTCCACTTT	CASSEKGQGYNSPLHF
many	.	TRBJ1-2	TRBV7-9	TGTGCCAGCAGCTCTCTCGACGTCCCTAACTATGGCTACACCTTC	CASSSLDVPNYGYTF
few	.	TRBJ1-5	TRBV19	TGTGCCAGTAAGGGCGCGGGGGTACCGAGCAATCAGCCCCAGCATTTT	CASKGAGVPSNQPQHF
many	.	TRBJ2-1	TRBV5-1	TGCGCCAGCAGCTTGGAGAGGGACCAGCAGTTCTTC	CASSLERDQQFF
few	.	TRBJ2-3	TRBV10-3	TGTGCCACCCGGGAGGATACGCAGTATTTT	CATREDTQYF